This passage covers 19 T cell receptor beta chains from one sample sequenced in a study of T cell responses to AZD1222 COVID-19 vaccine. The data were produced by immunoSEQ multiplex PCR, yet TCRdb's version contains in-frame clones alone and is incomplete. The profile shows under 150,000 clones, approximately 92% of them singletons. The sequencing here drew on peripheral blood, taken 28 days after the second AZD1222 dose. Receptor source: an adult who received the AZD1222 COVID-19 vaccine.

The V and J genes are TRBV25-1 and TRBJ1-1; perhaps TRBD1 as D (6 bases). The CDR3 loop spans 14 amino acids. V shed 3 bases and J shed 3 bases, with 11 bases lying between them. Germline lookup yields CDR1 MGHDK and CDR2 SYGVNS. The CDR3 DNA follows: TGTGCCAGCAGTGACCAGGGGCGGGACACTGAAGCTTTCTTT. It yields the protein CASSDQGRDTEAFF.

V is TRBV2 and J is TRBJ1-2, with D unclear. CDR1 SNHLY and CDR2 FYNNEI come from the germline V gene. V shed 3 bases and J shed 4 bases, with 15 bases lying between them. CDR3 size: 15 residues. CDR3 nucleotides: TGTGCCAGCAGTGAGATCCCCGGAAGCGGCTATGGCTACACCTTC. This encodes CASSEIPGSGYGYTF.

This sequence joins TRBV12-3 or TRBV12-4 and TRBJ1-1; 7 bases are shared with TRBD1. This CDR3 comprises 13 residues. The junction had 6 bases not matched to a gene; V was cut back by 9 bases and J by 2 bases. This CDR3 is CASNRGSNTEAFF. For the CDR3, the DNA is TGTGCCAGTAACAGGGGCAGTAACACTGAAGCTTTCTTT.

The CDR3 DNA reads TGTGCCAGTAGTATCGGAGAGGGGTATGGCTACACCTTC. Translating gives CASSIGEGYGYTF. This chain links TRBV19 with TRBJ1-2, with D possibly TRBD1 on 5 matching bases. This CDR3 spans 13 amino acids. Germline CDR1 and CDR2: LNHDA and SQIVND (reference sequence). V lost 3 bases and J 5 bases, leaving 10 bases between the germline ends. Based on the CDR3 plus reference TRBV19 and TRBJ1-2, the full variable domain is DGGITQSPKYLFRKEGQNVTLSCEQNLNHDAMYWYRQDPGQGLRLIYYSQIVNDFQKGDIAEGYSVSREKKESFPLTVTSAQKNPTAFYLCASSIGEGYGYTFGSGTRLTVV.

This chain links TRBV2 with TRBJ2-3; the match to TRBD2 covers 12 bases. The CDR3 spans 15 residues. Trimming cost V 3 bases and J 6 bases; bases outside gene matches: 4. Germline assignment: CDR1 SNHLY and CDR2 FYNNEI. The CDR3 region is CASSETGTSGDTQYF. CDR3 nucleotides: TGTGCCAGCAGTGAGACCGGGACTAGCGGGGATACGCAGTATTTT.

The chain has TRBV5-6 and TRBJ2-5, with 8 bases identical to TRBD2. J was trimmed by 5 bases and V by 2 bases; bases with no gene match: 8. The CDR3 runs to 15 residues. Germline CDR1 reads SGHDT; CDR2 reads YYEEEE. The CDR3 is CASSFRPGGRETQYF. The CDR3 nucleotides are TGTGCCAGCAGCTTTCGGCCGGGGGGGCGGGAGACCCAGTACTTC.

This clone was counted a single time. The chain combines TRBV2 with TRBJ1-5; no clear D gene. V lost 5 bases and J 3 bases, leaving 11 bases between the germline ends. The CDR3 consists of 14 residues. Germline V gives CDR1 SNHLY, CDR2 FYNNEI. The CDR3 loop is CASSSQAPNQPQHF. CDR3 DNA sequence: TGTGCCAGCAGTTCCCAGGCGCCCAATCAGCCCCAGCATTTT.

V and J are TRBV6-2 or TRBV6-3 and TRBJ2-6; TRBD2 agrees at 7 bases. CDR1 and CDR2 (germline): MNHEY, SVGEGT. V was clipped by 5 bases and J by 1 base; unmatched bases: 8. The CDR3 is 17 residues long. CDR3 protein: CASSMGGDSSGANVLTF. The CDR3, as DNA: TGTGCCAGCAGTATGGGAGGGGACTCATCTGGGGCCAACGTCCTGACTTTC.

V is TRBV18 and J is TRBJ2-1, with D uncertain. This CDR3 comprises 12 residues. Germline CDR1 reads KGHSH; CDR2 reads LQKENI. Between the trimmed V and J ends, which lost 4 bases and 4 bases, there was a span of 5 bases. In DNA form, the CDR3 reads TGTGCCAGCTCACTTAGATACAATGAGCAGTTCTTC. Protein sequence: CASSLRYNEQFF.

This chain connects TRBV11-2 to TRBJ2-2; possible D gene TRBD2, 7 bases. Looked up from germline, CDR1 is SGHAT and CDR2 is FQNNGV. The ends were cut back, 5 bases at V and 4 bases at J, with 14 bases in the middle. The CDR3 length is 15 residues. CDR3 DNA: TGTGCCAGCAGCCCACAAGGGGGGGTCACCGGGGAGCTGTTTTTT. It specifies CASSPQGGVTGELFF.

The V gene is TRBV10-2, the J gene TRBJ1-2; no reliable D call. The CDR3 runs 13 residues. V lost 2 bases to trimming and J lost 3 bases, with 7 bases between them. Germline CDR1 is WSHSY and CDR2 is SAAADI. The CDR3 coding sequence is TGCGCCAGCAGTGAGGTTAAGTACTATGGCTACACCTTC. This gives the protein CASSEVKYYGYTF.

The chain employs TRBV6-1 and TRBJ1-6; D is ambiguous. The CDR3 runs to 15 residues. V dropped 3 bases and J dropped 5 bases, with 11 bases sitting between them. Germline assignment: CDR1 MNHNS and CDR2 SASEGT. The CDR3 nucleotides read TGTGCCAGCAGTGAGGGGAGGTTAAATAATTCACCCCTCCACTTT. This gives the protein CASSEGRLNNSPLHF.

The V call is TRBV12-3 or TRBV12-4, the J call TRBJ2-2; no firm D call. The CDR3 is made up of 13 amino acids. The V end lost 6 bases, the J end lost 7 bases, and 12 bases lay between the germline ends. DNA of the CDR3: TGTGCCAGCAGCTCAACATTCGGCGGGGAGCTGTTTTTT. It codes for CASSSTFGGELFF.

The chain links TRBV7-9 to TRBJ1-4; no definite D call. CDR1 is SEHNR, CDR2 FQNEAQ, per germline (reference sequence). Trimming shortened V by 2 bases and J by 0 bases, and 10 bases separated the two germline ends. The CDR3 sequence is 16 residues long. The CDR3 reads CASSLSPRSTNEKLFF. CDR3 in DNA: TGTGCCAGCAGCTTAAGCCCGAGATCAACTAATGAAAAACTGTTTTTT. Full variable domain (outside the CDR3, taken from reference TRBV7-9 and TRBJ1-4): DTGVSQNPRHKITKRGQNVTFRCDPISEHNRLYWYRQTLGQGPEFLTYFQNEAQLEKSRLLSDRFSAERPKGSFSTLEIQRTEQGDSAMYLCASSLSPRSTNEKLFFGSGTQLSVL.

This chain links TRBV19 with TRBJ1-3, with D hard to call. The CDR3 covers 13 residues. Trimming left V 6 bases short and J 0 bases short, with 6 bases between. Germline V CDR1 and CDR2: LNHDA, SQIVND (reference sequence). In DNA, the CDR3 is TGTGCCAGTAGAGGCAGCTCTGGAAACACCATATATTTT. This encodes CASRGSSGNTIYF.

The CDR3 region is CASSPVGDTEAFF. The CDR3 nucleotides read TGTGCCAGCAGCCCGGTGGGGGACACTGAAGCTTTCTTT. The rearrangement joins TRBV7-9 to TRBJ1-1, with D perhaps TRBD1 (5 bases). The CDR3 sequence is 13 residues long. V was clipped by 5 bases and J by 3 bases, with 10 bases between them. The germline V gene has CDR1 SEHNR and CDR2 FQNEAQ (reference sequence).

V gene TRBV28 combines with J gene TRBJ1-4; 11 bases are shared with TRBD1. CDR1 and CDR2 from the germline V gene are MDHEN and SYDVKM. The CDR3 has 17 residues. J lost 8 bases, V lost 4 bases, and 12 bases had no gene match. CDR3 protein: CASSSGQGAGFGEKLFF. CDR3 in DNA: TGTGCCAGCAGTTCCGGACAGGGGGCTGGCTTCGGGGAAAAACTGTTTTTT.

The CDR3 reads CASSPLGSLWGGNTEAFF. CDR3 sequence (DNA): TGTGCCAGCAGCCCCCTAGGCAGTTTGTGGGGGGGGAACACTGAAGCTTTCTTT. The chain combines TRBV7-8 with TRBJ1-1, with D possibly matching TRBD1 (5 bases). The CDR3 consists of 18 residues. Germline CDR1 reads SGHVS; CDR2 reads FQNEAQ. The V and J ends lost 5 bases and 1 base respectively, with 23 bases between them.

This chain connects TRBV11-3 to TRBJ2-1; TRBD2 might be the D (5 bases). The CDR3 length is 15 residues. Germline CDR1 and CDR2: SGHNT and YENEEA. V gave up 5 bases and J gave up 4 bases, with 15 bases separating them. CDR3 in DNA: TGTGCCAGCAGCGGTTTGACGGGATCTTACAATGAGCAGTTCTTC. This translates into CASSGLTGSYNEQFF.